This T cell receptor (beta chain) was documented in a study of blood T cell repertoires in COVID-19. Study-wide background: Sites in the United States, Italy and Spain provided acute and convalescent COVID-19 samples. Sources were T cells, B-cell-depleted T cells, or PBMCs; the material itself was cDNA or gDNA.

In the authors' workflow: Reference gene primers were amplified, and this amplification served to estimate nucleated cell counts. This table comes from immunoSEQ multiplex PCR, and its TCRdb copy is limited to in-frame clones, with some not included. The V and J calls and clone size were taken over from that table, and D and trimming were inferred from the DNA. In the table there are more than 150,000 clones, roughly nine tenths of which are singletons. The CDR3 length is 12 residues. V was clipped by 5 bases and J by 4 bases, with 3 bases between them. Germline V lookup: CDR1 LNHDA, CDR2 SQIVND (reference sequence).

V gene TRBV19 combines with J gene TRBJ2-6; D remains ambiguous. This receptor was identified in a woman aged 65 to 85 with acute or convalescent COVID-19. The sample was peripheral blood. The CDR3 DNA follows: TGTGCCAGTAGTCTGGGGGCCAACGTCCTGACTTTC. Its translation: CASSLGANVLTF.